The rows below give T cell receptor beta chains drawn from one sample of a study of cytomegalovirus exposure and HLA in healthy donors. Libraries were prepared by immunoSEQ multiplex PCR; TCRdb keeps only in-frame clonotypes and omits some of them. This table has about 190,000 clones, around 86% appearing once. Sequencing was performed on PBMCs. The receptors originated from a man aged 35 to 55 in good health and CMV-seropositive. CDR3s include the opening cysteine and the closing phenylalanine or tryptophan. Each record gives: J gene, V gene, D gene, clone size, CDR3 DNA, CDR3 protein. A D gene is named only where the DNA matches it firmly. The size entry is marked missing in some rows and otherwise reads once, few, many or a size class.

>TRBJ2-7|TRBV5-4|TRBD1|-
TGTGCCAGCAGCCGACAGGGTTGGGGCTCCGAGCAGTACTTC
CASSRQGWGSEQYF
>TRBJ1-2|TRBV6-5|TRBD1|few
TGTGCCAGCAGTTACTCGAATTGGGACAGGATAAATGGCTACACCTTC
CASSYSNWDRINGYTF
>TRBJ1-5|TRBV27|-|-
TGTGCCAGCAGTATATACCAGGGGAACGGCAATCAGCCCCAGCATTTT
CASSIYQGNGNQPQHF
>TRBJ1-5|TRBV7-8|-|-
TGTGCCAGCAGCTCCGGGGGGGGGAGGAGCAATCAGCCCCAGCATTTT
CASSSGGGRSNQPQHF
>TRBJ2-3|TRBV9|TRBD2|-
TGTGCCAGCAGCGCGTATAGAGCGGGGGACACAGATACGCAGTATTTT
CASSAYRAGDTDTQYF
>TRBJ1-6|TRBV7-3|TRBD1|-
TGTGCCAGCAGCTGGGGGACAGCCGGGGCACCCCTCCACTTT
CASSWGTAGAPLHF
>TRBJ2-7|TRBV7-9|TRBD2|-
TGTGCCAGCAACCCCTTCGGGAGCGGGGGGCCCTACGAGCAGTACTTC
CASNPFGSGGPYEQYF
>TRBJ2-3|TRBV30|TRBD2|few
TGTGCCTGGAATAGCGGGGTCACAGATACGCAGTATTTT
CAWNSGVTDTQYF
>TRBJ2-3|TRBV6-4|TRBD2|-
TGTGCCAGCAGCGGGGGGGCCGGTGATACGCAGTATTTT
CASSGGAGDTQYF
>TRBJ2-2|TRBV27|-|-
TGTGCCAGCAGTTTTGCAGGCCCGCACACCGGGGAGCTGTTTTTT
CASSFAGPHTGELFF
>TRBJ2-3|TRBV28|TRBD2|few
TGTGCCAGCAGTTTCGGGGGGACCGACACAGATACGCAGTATTTT
CASSFGGTDTDTQYF
>TRBJ1-4|TRBV19|-|-
TGTGCCAGCAGGGTCAATGGTGAAAAACTGTTTTTT
CASRVNGEKLFF
>TRBJ2-3|TRBV5-1|-|-
TGCGCCAGCAGCACGGAGGGGGCTAGCACAGATACGCAGTATTTT
CASSTEGASTDTQYF
>TRBJ1-4|TRBV28|TRBD1|-
TGTGCCAGCACCGAAAGCGGGACAGGGAAAGAAAAACTGTTTTTT
CASTESGTGKEKLFF
>TRBJ2-7|TRBV2|-|-
TGTGCCAGCATGGGGGGGGCCTCCTACGAGCAGTACTTC
CASMGGASYEQYF
>TRBJ1-2|TRBV7-3|-|-
TGTGCCACCCAGGACAGCAACTATGGCTACACCTTC
CATQDSNYGYTF
>TRBJ2-7|TRBV20-1|-|-
TGCAGTGCTAGTATTCTGAGCGAGCAGTACTTC
CSASILSEQYF
>TRBJ2-7|TRBV7-9|-|-
TGTGCCAGCAGCTTAGCCGGGGGCTACGAGCAGTACTTC
CASSLAGGYEQYF
>TRBJ2-7|TRBV2|-|-
TGTGCCAGCAGTACTAGCTCCTACGAGCAGTACTTC
CASSTSSYEQYF
>TRBJ1-1|TRBV5-4|-|few
TGTGCCAGCAGCTTGCAGGACACTGAAGCTTTCTTT
CASSLQDTEAFF
>TRBJ2-7|TRBV28|TRBD1|once
TGTGCCAGCAACTTCGGGACAGAGCTATACGAGCAGTACTTC
CASNFGTELYEQYF
>TRBJ2-7|TRBV28|-|-
TGTGCCAGCAGGCCTCAGGGTCTAACTTACGAGCAGTACTTC
CASRPQGLTYEQYF
>TRBJ1-2|TRBV6-5|-|-
TGTGCCAGCAGTCTTACCGGGTCGGCCGGCTACACCTTC
CASSLTGSAGYTF
>TRBJ1-2|TRBV7-9|-|-
TGTGCCAGCAGCAATACAGGGATTGATGGCTACACCTTC
CASSNTGIDGYTF
>TRBJ1-1|TRBV5-4|-|-
TGTGCCAGCAGCCCTTTGGGGGGATCTGAAGCTTTCTTT
CASSPLGGSEAFF
>TRBJ2-2|TRBV28|-|-
TGTGCCAGCAGTTTGACTGGGACACCCGGGGAGCTGTTTTTT
CASSLTGTPGELFF
>TRBJ2-2|TRBV28|-|-
TGTGCCAGCAGGGGTTATGGACAGAACACCGGGGAGCTGTTTTTT
CASRGYGQNTGELFF
>TRBJ1-1|TRBV7-8|-|-
TGTGCCAGCAGCTCCTCGGGACACCAGAACACTGAAGCTTTCTTT
CASSSSGHQNTEAFF
>TRBJ1-6|TRBV7-2|-|-
TGTGCCAGCAGTGGTATGAGGAGCTCCTATAATTCACCCCTCCACTTT
CASSGMRSSYNSPLHF
>TRBJ2-7|TRBV15|TRBD2|-
TGTGCCACCAGCAGAGTGGAGCGGGGGGTTACCTACGAGCAGTACTTC
CATSRVERGVTYEQYF
>TRBJ2-7|TRBV6-5|TRBD1|-
TGTGCCAGCAGTTACTGGGGGACAGGGGGCTACGAGCAGTACTTC
CASSYWGTGGYEQYF
>TRBJ2-7|TRBV5-6|TRBD1|-
TGTGCCAGCAGCGTGCCCGGGACAGGGGCCTACGAGCAGTACTTC
CASSVPGTGAYEQYF
>TRBJ1-6|TRBV7-2|-|-
TGTGCCAGCAGCTTAAGACAGGCGAGCTCCTATAATTCACCCCTCCACTTT
CASSLRQASSYNSPLHF
>TRBJ2-5|TRBV9|TRBD2|-
TGTGCCAGCAGCCGCGGGGGGCCCAAACAAGAGACCCAGTACTTC
CASSRGGPKQETQYF
>TRBJ2-7|TRBV7-6|TRBD1|-
TGTGCCAGCAGCTTAGGGGACAGGGGGCTCGAGCAGTACTTC
CASSLGDRGLEQYF
>TRBJ1-1|TRBV6-5|-|-
TGTGCCAGCAGTTACCGGGGGGGTGCTGAAGCTTTCTTT
CASSYRGGAEAFF
>TRBJ1-1|TRBV7-9|-|-
TGTGCCAGCAGCTTATCGGGCACTGAAGCTTTCTTT
CASSLSGTEAFF
>TRBJ1-3|TRBV12-5|-|-
TGTGCTAGCGCCACGGGGGTGGGGGGAAACACCATATATTTT
CASATGVGGNTIYF
>TRBJ2-1|TRBV30|-|few
TGTGCCTGGAGTGGGGGGCGGGGAGGGGCCTACAATGAGCAGTTCTTC
CAWSGGRGGAYNEQFF
>TRBJ2-1|TRBV5-1|-|-
TGCGCCAGCAGCTTGGCGGGGTTCTCCTACAATGAGCAGTTCTTC
CASSLAGFSYNEQFF
>TRBJ2-7|TRBV7-9|TRBD1|-
TGTTCCAGCAGCTTAGCGTCGGGGACAGGGCGAGCCTACGAGCAGTACTTC
CSSSLASGTGRAYEQYF
>TRBJ2-7|TRBV5-1|-|-
TGCGCCAGCAGCGCCCCGGGTGGGGCCCAGTACTTC
CASSAPGGAQYF
>TRBJ1-2|TRBV6-5|TRBD1|-
TGTGCCAGCAGTTACCTCGGACAGGTCCTCTATGGCTACACCTTC
CASSYLGQVLYGYTF
>TRBJ1-2|TRBV29-1|TRBD1|-
TGCAGCGCCAACAGGGGGAACTATGGCTACACCTTC
CSANRGNYGYTF